The T cell receptor (beta chain) under discussion was sequenced for a study of cytomegalovirus exposure and HLA in healthy donors. PCR employed 60 Vbeta and 13 Jbeta primers. TCRdb's table, derived via immunoSEQ multiplex PCR, lists solely in-frame clones and lacks some. The repertoire has about 110,000 clones, roughly 79% of them found once; the top ten carry 7.7%. In regard to this clone: The target antigen is unknown.

General study points: About 90% or about 30% of the time was how often most TCR beta V segments were productive, according to an earlier analysis. Most observed TCR sequences were rare, whereas some public TCRs were detected in many donors. In a later analysis, productive TCRs from donors in an Asian-associated ancestry cluster reportedly carried fewer N-insertions than the cohort mean. Published work reported that the classifier diagnosed cytomegalovirus status with high specificity and sensitivity.

V dropped 4 bases and J dropped 5; count of bases not matched to a gene: 9. CDR3 length: 15 amino acids. Germline V gives CDR1 LGHNA, CDR2 YSLEER. V gene TRBV4-3 combines with J gene TRBJ2-7; 9 nucleotides agree with TRBD1. Material for sequencing was PBMCs. The TCR originated in a woman aged 45-60 years in good health and CMV-seropositive. CDR3 sequence (DNA): TGCGCCAGCAGCCCCGGGACAGGGAAGTACGACGAGCAGTACTTC. Translation: CASSPGTGKYDEQYF.